This T cell receptor beta chain was recovered during a study of T cell responses to AZD1222 COVID-19 vaccine. Clones were read by immunoSEQ multiplex PCR, and TCRdb kept only the in-frame ones, dropping some. The data show some 150,000 clones, over 80% seen once. With respect to this clone: Its antigen is currently unknown.

Study-wide findings and caveats: At study baseline, merely five or six AZD1222 recipients were seropositive. It should be noted that donors were predominantly white British and more often female, and clonal diversity was possibly underestimated. Reportedly, nearly half the spike-specific TCRs target unmutated variant regions. Dominant CD4 TCR responses targeted spike regions 160-218 and 743-854.

This sequence originates from an adult who received the AZD1222 COVID-19 vaccine. The starting material was peripheral blood, obtained 28 days after the second AZD1222 dose.

CDR3 protein: CASSLGAETQYF. CDR3 in DNA: TGTGCCAGCAGCTTGGGGGCCGAGACCCAGTACTTC. This chain joins TRBV11-2 and TRBJ2-5, with D tentatively TRBD1 (6 bases). Between the trimmed V and J ends, which lost 3 bases and 5 bases, there was a span of 7 bases. The CDR3 is 12 amino acids. Germline V CDR1 and CDR2: SGHAT, FQNNGV.